This T cell receptor (beta chain) was captured by sequencing in a study of somatic mutations in cytotoxic T cells in rheumatoid arthritis. Looking at the study overall: Right after diagnosis, and before any treatment had started, patient peripheral blood (about 29 ml EDTA) was drawn. Using a FACSAria II or Sony SH800, a portion of the V beta antibody-stained T-cell populations were flow-sorted at nearly 100% purity, and among those populations were V beta1+ cells that were then sequenced for TCRB.

TCRdb's copy holds only in-frame clones and misses some; the assay was immunoSEQ multiplex PCR. The sample lists roughly 4,000 clones; roughly nine tenths were seen once. The germline V and J ends were trimmed by 5 bases and 0 bases, with 18 bases remaining between them. Germline CDR1 and CDR2: MDHEN and SYDVKM. The CDR3 runs to 17 residues. The TCR originated in a woman in her seventies with rheumatoid arthritis. Material for sequencing was CD8+ T cells sorted from blood. The chain has TRBV28 and TRBJ2-3; D is perhaps TRBD1 (5 bases). This CDR3 reads CASSPRMDTTSTDTQYF. CDR3 DNA: TGTGCCAGCAGTCCCCGGATGGACACTACGAGCACAGATACGCAGTATTTT.